This T cell receptor (beta chain) is from a study of blood T cell repertoires in COVID-19. As for the study in general: COVID-19 samples, acute and convalescent, were from the United States, Italy and Spain. PBMCs, B-cell-depleted T cells, or T cells were the source of the cDNA or gDNA that made up the material.

Authors' data handling: Reference gene primer amplification in the assay estimated nucleated cell counts. Repertoires were generated with immunoSEQ multiplex PCR, while TCRdb's copy carries only in-frame clones and drops some. Clonal size and the V and J genes are those of that table, whereas D and trimming came from the DNA. This sample has hundreds of thousands of clones, with just over 85% found just once. V was clipped by 6 bases and J by 0 bases, with 12 bases between them. CDR1 is KGHSH and CDR2 is LQKENI in the germline V gene. This CDR3 has 15 amino acids. The sequencing input was peripheral blood. The V call is TRBV18, the J call TRBJ1-3; D is undetermined. The sequence was obtained from a woman in her 30s with active or convalescent COVID-19. Written as DNA, the CDR3 is TGTGCCAGCTCGAGCGGCGGAGCCTCTGGAAACACCATATATTTT. Translating it yields CASSSGGASGNTIYF.